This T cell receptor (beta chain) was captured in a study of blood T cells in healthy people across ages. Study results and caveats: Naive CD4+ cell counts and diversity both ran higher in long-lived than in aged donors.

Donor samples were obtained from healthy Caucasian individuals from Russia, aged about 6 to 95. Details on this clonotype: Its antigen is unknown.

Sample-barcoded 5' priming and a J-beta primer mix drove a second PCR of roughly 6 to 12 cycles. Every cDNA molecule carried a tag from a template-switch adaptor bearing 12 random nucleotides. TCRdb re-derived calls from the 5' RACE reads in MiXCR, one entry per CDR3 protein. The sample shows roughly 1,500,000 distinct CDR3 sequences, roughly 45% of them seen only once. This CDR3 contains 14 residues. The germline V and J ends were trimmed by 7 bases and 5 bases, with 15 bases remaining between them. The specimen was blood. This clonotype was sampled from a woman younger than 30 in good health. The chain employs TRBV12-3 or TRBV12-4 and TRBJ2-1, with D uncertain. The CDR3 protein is CASIDPRADNEQFF. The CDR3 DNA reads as TGTGCCAGCATCGACCCCCGCGCGGACAATGAGCAGTTCTTC.